This T cell receptor (beta chain) was identified during a study of T cell repertoires in cytomegalovirus infection. The study's findings and limits: CMV-specific HLA-C-restricted TCR beta clonotypes dominated the ex vivo response.

This CDR3 is 14 amino acids long. Germline CDR1 reads MNHNS; CDR2 reads SASEGT. V shed 10 bases and J shed 2 bases, with 18 bases lying between them. For this clonotype: Antigen unknown.

TCRdb re-called the reads with MiXCR, one entry per CDR3 protein. The sample includes roughly 700,000 distinct CDR3 sequences, roughly a third of them seen just once. The receptor was derived from a human donor in good health (CMV status not recorded). Some clones in this sample may be carry-over from other donors' samples. J is TRBJ2-7 and V is TRBV6-1; D is uncertain. Sequencing was performed on cultured PBMCs, taken from culture after CMV antigen stimulation. This CDR3 is CATQNERKAYEQYF. As DNA, the CDR3 is TGTGCCACCCAAAATGAGAGGAAAGCCTACGAGCAGTACTTC.